The clone carrying this T cell receptor beta chain has a handful of counts. TCR beta libraries were prepared from cDNA with unique molecular identifiers. Each CDR3 protein is one row after TCRdb ran MiXCR on the PCR reads. The sample lists approximately 440,000 distinct CDR3 sequences; roughly 45% were seen once. This entry is derived from a study of post-analysis software for immune sequencing data. Study as a whole: The cohort encompassed relapsing-remitting, secondary progressive and progressive-relapsing multiple sclerosis disease courses.

Material for sequencing was blood. The TCR was taken from a girl aged 5 to 17 with multiple sclerosis.

The CDR3 loop reads CASQGGADEKLFF. The CDR3 bases are TGTGCCAGCCAAGGGGGAGCAGATGAAAAACTGTTTTTT. This rearrangement joins TRBV10-3 to TRBJ1-4; perhaps TRBD1 as D (6 bases). The CDR3 covers 13 residues. CDR1 is ENHRY, CDR2 SYGVKD, per germline. Trimming took 10 bases from V and 6 from J, leaving 15 bases between them.